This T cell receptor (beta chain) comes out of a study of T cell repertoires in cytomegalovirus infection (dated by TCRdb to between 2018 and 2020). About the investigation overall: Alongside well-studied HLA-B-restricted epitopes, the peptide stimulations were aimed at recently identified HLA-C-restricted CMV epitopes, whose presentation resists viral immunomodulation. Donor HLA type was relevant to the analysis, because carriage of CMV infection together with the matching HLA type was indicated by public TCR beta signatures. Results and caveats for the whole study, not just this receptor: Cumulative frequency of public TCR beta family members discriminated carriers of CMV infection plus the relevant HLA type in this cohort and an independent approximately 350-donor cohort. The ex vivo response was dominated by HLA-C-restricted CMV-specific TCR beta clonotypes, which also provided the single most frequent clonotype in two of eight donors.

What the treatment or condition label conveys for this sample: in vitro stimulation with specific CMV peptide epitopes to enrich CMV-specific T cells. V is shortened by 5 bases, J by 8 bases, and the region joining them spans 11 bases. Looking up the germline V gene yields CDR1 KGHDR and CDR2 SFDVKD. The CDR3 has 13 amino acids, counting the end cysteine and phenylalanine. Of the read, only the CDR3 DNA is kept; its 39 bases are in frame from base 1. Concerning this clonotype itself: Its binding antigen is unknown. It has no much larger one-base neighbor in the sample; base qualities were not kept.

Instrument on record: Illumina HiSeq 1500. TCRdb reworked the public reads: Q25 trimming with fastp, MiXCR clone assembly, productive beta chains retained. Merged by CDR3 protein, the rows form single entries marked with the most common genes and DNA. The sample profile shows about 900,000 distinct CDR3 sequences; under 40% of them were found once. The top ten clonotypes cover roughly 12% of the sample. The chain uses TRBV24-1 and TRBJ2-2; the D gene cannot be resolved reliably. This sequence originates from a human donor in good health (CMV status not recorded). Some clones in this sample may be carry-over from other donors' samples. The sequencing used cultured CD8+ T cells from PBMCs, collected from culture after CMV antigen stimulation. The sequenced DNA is TGTGCCACCAGTGTCTTGCCGTGGGGGGAGCTGTTTTTT. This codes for CATSVLPWGELFF.